This T cell receptor (beta chain) was sequenced in a study of technical replicates of blood from a handful of donors. The germline CDR1 and CDR2 sequences are LNHDA and SQIVND (reference sequence). There are 16 residues in the CDR3. Trimming pared 3 bases from V and 4 bases from J, leaving 16 bases between. This clone was seen a single time. TCRdb keeps only in-frame clones here, not all; method: immunoSEQ multiplex PCR. The sample lists 60,000 to 90,000 clones; around 97% were seen once. The V and J genes are TRBV19 and TRBJ1-3; D is perhaps TRBD1 (6 bases). The sample consisted of T cells isolated from PBMCs. The TCR comes from a human donor in good health. The CDR3 nucleotides are TGTGCCAGTAGTATTTCCTCACAGGGTCCAGGAAACACCATATATTTT. Protein: CASSISSQGPGNTIYF.